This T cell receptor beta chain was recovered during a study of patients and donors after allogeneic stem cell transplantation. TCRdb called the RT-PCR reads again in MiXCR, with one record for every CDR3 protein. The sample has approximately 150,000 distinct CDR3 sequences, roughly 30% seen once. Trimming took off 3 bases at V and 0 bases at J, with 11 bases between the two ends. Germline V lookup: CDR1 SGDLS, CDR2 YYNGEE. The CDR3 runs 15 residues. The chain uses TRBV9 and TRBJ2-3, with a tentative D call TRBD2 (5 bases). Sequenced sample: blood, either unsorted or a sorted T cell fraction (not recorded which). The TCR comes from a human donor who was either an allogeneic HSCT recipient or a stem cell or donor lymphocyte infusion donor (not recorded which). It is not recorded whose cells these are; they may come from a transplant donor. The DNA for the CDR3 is TGTGCCAGCAGCGCCGGACTGTTAAGCACAGATACGCAGTATTTT. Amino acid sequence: CASSAGLLSTDTQYF.